Presented here are 29 T cell receptor beta chains from one specimen sequenced in a study of PD-1 blockade in classical Hodgkin lymphoma. Sequencing was performed with immunoSEQ multiplex PCR; in TCRdb, only in-frame clones are kept and a portion is missing. The sample has roughly 30,000 clones, around 88% seen once. Described time point: newly diagnosed, previously untreated cHL patient sample. The CD4+ T cells used were purified from thawed PBMCs through magnetic negative selection. Sequenced: CD4+ T cells from blood. The receptors stem from a human donor with classical Hodgkin lymphoma.

The chain carries TRBV7-3 and TRBJ2-2; D may be TRBD2 (6 bases). Looked up from germline, CDR1 is SGHTA and CDR2 is FQGTGA. V lost 5 bases and J 1 base, leaving 11 bases between the germline ends. This CDR3 has 15 amino acids. The CDR3 loop reads CASSQSGRNTGELFF. The CDR3 nucleotides are TGTGCCAGCAGCCAAAGCGGGCGGAACACCGGGGAGCTGTTTTTT.

The J gene is TRBJ1-1, the V gene TRBV5-6, with a possible D match to TRBD1 (6 bases). Germline CDR1 and CDR2: SGHDT and YYEEEE. The CDR3 covers 16 residues. Trimming took 2 bases from V and 0 from J, leaving 14 bases between them. Written as DNA, the CDR3 is TGTGCCAGCAGCTTAGGGACAATGACTATGAACACTGAAGCTTTCTTT. Its translation: CASSLGTMTMNTEAFF. The full variable domain, in which reference TRBV5-6 and TRBJ1-1 provide the parts outside the CDR3, is DAGVTQSPTHLIKTRGQQVTLRCSPKSGHDTVSWYQQALGQGPQFIFQYYEEEERQRGNFPDRFSGHQFPNYSSELNVNALLLGDSALYLCASSLGTMTMNTEAFFGQGTRLTVV.

The rearrangement links TRBV14 to TRBJ2-2, with a possible D match to TRBD1 (5 bases). CDR3 size: 14 residues. Germline CDR1 SGHDN, CDR2 FVKESK. V lost 4 bases and J lost 5, with 11 bases in between. In nucleotides, the CDR3 is TGTGCCAGCAGCCCCCTTCCAGGGACCGGGGAGCTGTTTTTT. This encodes CASSPLPGTGELFF.

This chain joins TRBV6-5 and TRBJ1-1; D is undetermined. Trimming removed 4 bases at V and 14 bases at J, with 23 bases between. This CDR3 comprises 14 residues. Germline V lookup: CDR1 MNHEY, CDR2 SVGAGI. The CDR3 protein is CASSSTTRELGWFF. The CDR3 DNA reads as TGTGCCAGCAGTTCCACCACACGAGAGTTGGGGTGGTTCTTT.

The V gene is TRBV6-6, the J gene TRBJ1-6; D ambiguous. The CDR3 is 12 amino acids. In germline, CDR1 is MNHNY, CDR2 SVGAGI (reference sequence). V gave up 5 bases and J gave up 7 bases, with 6 bases separating them. DNA for the CDR3: TGTGCCAGCAGTCCACACAATTCACCCCTCCACTTT. It specifies CASSPHNSPLHF.

DNA for the CDR3: TGTGCCAGCAGCCCCTCTAGCGGGGGTGTTTCCGATACGCAGTATTTT. It translates to CASSPSSGGVSDTQYF. The chain links TRBV6-6 to TRBJ2-3, with 10 nucleotides matching TRBD2. The V and J ends lost 6 bases and 6 bases, in that order; junction bases with no gene match: 12. This CDR3 contains 16 residues. The V gene's germline CDR1 is MNHNY and CDR2 SVGAGI (reference sequence).

The chain links TRBV7-3 to TRBJ1-1; the match to TRBD1 covers 9 bases. V lost 5 bases and J lost 11; bases outside the gene matches: 9. The germline V gene encodes CDR1 SGHTA and CDR2 FQGTGA. The CDR3 runs 13 residues. Here the CDR3 reads CASSREQGAPAFF. Written as DNA, the CDR3 is TGTGCCAGCAGCCGCGAACAGGGGGCTCCTGCTTTCTTT.

This clone was picked up one time. V is TRBV5-1 and J is TRBJ1-1; weak D call: TRBD1 (6 bases). The CDR3 contains 16 residues. Germline V gene sequence: CDR1 SGHRS, CDR2 YFSETQ. V lost 2 bases to trimming and J lost 2 bases, with 16 bases between them. In nucleotides, the CDR3 is TGCGCCAGCAGCTTACAGGGCCAAGGAGTCAACACTGAAGCTTTCTTT. Translated: CASSLQGQGVNTEAFF.

The gene calls are TRBV7-9 and TRBJ2-1, with 11 bases lining up with TRBD2. Germline values: CDR1 SEHNR, CDR2 FQNEAQ (reference sequence). There are 18 residues in the CDR3. V shed 3 bases, J shed 0 bases, and the junction held 7 bases outside the gene matches. CDR3 sequence reads: CASSLLAGGKSSYNEQFF. The CDR3 bases are TGTGCCAGCAGCTTGCTAGCGGGGGGCAAGAGCTCCTACAATGAGCAGTTCTTC.

The chain combines TRBV5-1 with TRBJ2-6; no clear D. Germline values: CDR1 SGHRS, CDR2 YFSETQ. CDR3 size: 14 residues. Trimming pared 0 bases from V and 0 bases from J, leaving 1 base between. This CDR3 is CASSLASGANVLTF. Here the CDR3 DNA reads TGCGCCAGCAGCTTGGCCTCTGGGGCCAACGTCCTGACTTTC.

The table lists this clone with a count of one. V usage is TRBV19 and J usage is TRBJ1-5; a weak D match, TRBD1 (5 bases). The CDR3 extends over 12 amino acids. The V end lost 3 bases, the J end lost 11 bases, and 11 bases lay between the germline ends. Germline V gene sequence: CDR1 LNHDA, CDR2 SQIVND (reference sequence). This CDR3 is CASSIPLGAQHF. As DNA, the CDR3 is TGTGCCAGTAGTATCCCATTAGGGGCCCAGCATTTT.

This rearrangement joins TRBV5-1 to TRBJ2-7; unclear D gene. The V and J ends lost 0 bases and 0 bases respectively, with 10 bases between them. In germline, CDR1 is SGHRS, CDR2 YFSETQ. The CDR3 covers 15 residues. The CDR3, as DNA: TGCGCCAGCAGCTTGGGAGATCGAAGCTCCTACGAGCAGTACTTC. It specifies CASSLGDRSSYEQYF.

This clone was counted only a few times. The chain combines TRBV6-5 with TRBJ1-2, with D tentatively TRBD1 (6 bases). Trimming took 2 bases from V and 4 from J, leaving 8 bases between them. This CDR3 comprises 13 residues. Germline CDR1 MNHEY, CDR2 SVGAGI. CDR3 DNA sequence: TGTGCCAGCAGTTACACAGGGAGCTATGGCTACACCTTC. Translated, it gives CASSYTGSYGYTF.

The rearrangement uses TRBV18 and TRBJ1-1; TRBD1 might be the D (5 bases). V lost 6 bases and J lost 2, with 13 bases in between. CDR3 length: 14 residues. Germline CDR1 reads KGHSH; CDR2 reads LQKENI. The CDR3 region has the DNA TGTGCCAGCTCGGGTTTGACAGCTAACACTGAAGCTTTCTTT. This sequence encodes CASSGLTANTEAFF.

The chain combines TRBV5-6 with TRBJ1-2; D is uncertain. The CDR3 spans 15 residues. Trimming shortened V by 0 bases and J by 1 base, and 10 bases separated the two germline ends. From germline, CDR1 is SGHDT and CDR2 YYEEEE. CDR3 protein: CASSLDLTVNYGYTF. As DNA, the CDR3 is TGTGCCAGCAGCTTGGATCTCACGGTTAACTATGGCTACACCTTC.

The J gene is TRBJ2-3, the V gene TRBV27; no clear D gene. CDR1 is MNHEY, CDR2 SMNVEV, per germline (reference sequence). V was clipped by 1 base and J by 6 bases, with 5 bases between them. This CDR3 has 12 residues. CDR3 sequence (DNA): TGTGCCAGCAGTTTATTCGGGGATACGCAGTATTTT. Amino acids: CASSLFGDTQYF.

This clone was seen once. The chain links TRBV5-1 to TRBJ1-5, with D possibly TRBD1 on 6 matching bases. Germline V CDR1 and CDR2: SGHRS, YFSETQ. The CDR3 totals 15 residues. Trimming took 0 bases from V and 6 from J, leaving 13 bases between them. CDR3 in amino acids: CASSLGGGATQPQHF. The CDR3 DNA is TGCGCCAGCAGCTTGGGAGGGGGGGCCACTCAGCCCCAGCATTTT. The full variable domain, completed using reference TRBV5-1 and TRBJ1-5, is KAGVTQTPRYLIKTRGQQVTLSCSPISGHRSVSWYQQTPGQGLQFLFEYFSETQRNKGNFPGRFSGRQFSNSRSEMNVSTLELGDSALYLCASSLGGGATQPQHFGDGTRLSIL.

This chain connects TRBV4-1 to TRBJ1-2, with D hard to call. The CDR3 runs 16 residues. Germline V gene sequence: CDR1 MGHRA, CDR2 YSYEKL. V lost 1 base and J lost 2, with 14 bases in between. The CDR3 region has the DNA TGCGCCAGCAGCCAAGCCCCTGCCGGGCTAAACTATGGCTACACCTTC. It codes for CASSQAPAGLNYGYTF.

This chain uses TRBV19 with TRBJ2-5; D tentatively reads TRBD1 or TRBD2 (5 bases each). This CDR3 comprises 14 residues. The germline V gene has CDR1 LNHDA and CDR2 SQIVND (reference sequence). V lost 1 base, J lost 5 bases, and 11 bases lay in between. The CDR3 is CASSIGRDRETQYF. The CDR3 DNA is TGTGCCAGTAGTATAGGCAGGGACCGGGAGACCCAGTACTTC.

CDR3 in amino acids: CSVADERHTF. CDR3 nucleotides: TGCAGCGTTGCTGATGAACGGCACACCTTC. The chain is built from TRBV29-1 and TRBJ1-2; D is unresolved. V was pared by 4 bases and J by 12 bases, with 12 bases between. Per germline, CDR1 SQVTM and CDR2 ANQGSEA. The CDR3 runs to 10 residues.

The V and J genes are TRBV7-2 and TRBJ2-5; 8 bases are shared with TRBD1. The junction had 3 bases not matched to a gene; V was cut back by 3 bases and J by 3 bases. Germline values: CDR1 SGHTA, CDR2 FQGNSA. The CDR3 runs 14 residues. The CDR3 coding sequence is TGTGCCAGCAGCTTTCCGGGACAGGAAGAGACCCAGTACTTC. Its protein product is CASSFPGQEETQYF. The variable domain in full, with the rest retrieved from reference TRBV7-2 and TRBJ2-5, is GAGVSQSPSNKVTEKGKDVELRCDPISGHTALYWYRQSLGQGLEFLIYFQGNSAPDKSGLPSDRFSAERTGGSVSTLTIQRTQQEDSAVYLCASSFPGQEETQYFGPGTRLLVL.

This sequence joins TRBV5-6 and TRBJ2-7, with D possibly matching TRBD1 (6 bases). Per germline, CDR1 SGHDT and CDR2 YYEEEE. The CDR3 sequence is 12 residues long. Trimming cost V 0 bases and J 6 bases, with 7 bases left between them. The CDR3 is CASSLVGGEQYF. The DNA for the CDR3 is TGTGCCAGCAGCTTGGTAGGGGGCGAGCAGTACTTC.

The sample holds one count of this clone. The chain has TRBV7-2 and TRBJ2-1; D unresolved. CDR1 is SGHTA, CDR2 FQGNSA, per germline. The germline V and J ends were trimmed by 1 base and 4 bases, with 11 bases remaining between them. The CDR3 is 15 amino acids. The CDR3 here is CASSLEPSWYNEQFF. CDR3 in DNA: TGTGCCAGCAGCTTAGAGCCGAGCTGGTACAATGAGCAGTTCTTC.

V gene TRBV10-3 combines with J gene TRBJ2-2; 8 bases are shared with TRBD1. The CDR3 spans 12 residues. Germline V lookup: CDR1 ENHRY, CDR2 SYGVKD. With V trimmed by 8 bases and J by 6 bases, 2 bases remained unmatched. CDR3 nucleotides: TGTGCCATCGACAGGGGTGCCGGGGAGCTGTTTTTT. It specifies CAIDRGAGELFF.

The chain carries TRBV5-1 and TRBJ1-2, with D perhaps matching TRBD1 (6 bases). The V and J ends lost 3 bases and 2 bases respectively, with 23 bases between them. The CDR3 runs to 18 residues. Looked up from germline, CDR1 is SGHRS and CDR2 is YFSETQ. DNA of the CDR3: TGCGCCAGCAGCTCTGGGGGAGGACTTGGCAGGGGAAACTATGGCTACACCTTC. Translated: CASSSGGGLGRGNYGYTF.

The chain links TRBV28 to TRBJ1-5; TRBD1 agrees at 7 bases. The V segment lost 4 bases and the J segment 6 bases; nucleotides outside the gene matches: 15. The germline V gene encodes CDR1 MDHEN and CDR2 SYDVKM. This CDR3 is built from 17 residues. The CDR3 DNA reads as TGTGCCAGCAGTTCCGCTTCCTTACAGGGGAATCGTCAGCCCCAGCATTTT. The encoded protein is CASSSASLQGNRQPQHF.

V and J are TRBV7-9 and TRBJ2-3; 10 positions match TRBD2. Unmatched junction bases numbered 5, after V lost 5 bases and J lost 0 bases. The V gene's germline CDR1 is SEHNR and CDR2 FQNEAQ (reference sequence). This CDR3 contains 16 residues. The CDR3 loop is CASSLLAGPSTDTQYF. The DNA of the CDR3 is TGTGCCAGCAGCCTACTAGCGGGGCCTAGCACAGATACGCAGTATTTT.

V gene TRBV28 combines with J gene TRBJ2-1, with 11 bases identical to TRBD2. The CDR3 runs to 16 residues. Germline loops: CDR1 MDHEN, CDR2 SYDVKM. J was trimmed by 3 bases and V by 5 bases; bases with no gene match: 6. CDR3 in amino acids: CASSALLAGVYNEQFF. CDR3 DNA sequence: TGTGCCAGCAGTGCACTACTAGCGGGAGTCTACAATGAGCAGTTCTTC.

The chain carries TRBV9 and TRBJ2-7; 8 nucleotides line up with TRBD2. This CDR3 has 16 amino acids. In germline, CDR1 is SGDLS, CDR2 YYNGEE. With 3 bases clipped from V and 3 bases from J, the junction kept 11 bases outside the gene matches. The CDR3 sequence: CASSGPRGGGNYEQYF. The CDR3 nucleotides are TGTGCCAGCAGCGGGCCCAGGGGCGGGGGGAACTACGAGCAGTACTTC.